This record concerns one T cell receptor beta chain sequence. Its antigen target is currently unknown. No much larger clone exists at a distance of one base, and base qualities are not known. Each collaborating institution followed its own protocols to collect whole blood in K2EDTA tubes. For TCRbeta analysis, collaborators shipped samples as frozen whole blood, isolated PBMCs, or DNA extracted from either of those sample types. TCRbeta CDR3 regions were amplified from genomic DNA using the immunoSEQ Assay, a bias-controlled multiplex PCR. The source study handled its data this way. Within the assay, amplification of reference gene primers was used to estimate how many nucleated cells each sample contained. To quantify the absolute abundance of each unique TCRbeta CDR3 rearrangement, sequence reads were collapsed and filtered. Productive Simpson clonality was computed per sample as the square root of Simpson's diversity index over productive rearrangements. TCRdb mirrors the immuneACCESS table, restricted to in-frame sequences. Some clones are absent from its copies; in checked studies, under half trace to an unresolved V gene, and the reason for the others is unknown. The DNA was the basis for D and trimming; V, J and clone size are from that table. This sample comprises 35,000 to 45,000 clones, 88% of them detected only once. 14% of the sample rests with the top ten.

This sample stems from a study of blood T cell repertoires in COVID-19 (dated by TCRdb to about 2020). For context, the study as a whole: Collaborator samples came from the United States, Italy and Spain and covered acute and convalescent phases of COVID-19. Where available, HLA class I and class II types were obtained from metadata supplied by the sample provider rather than from assay-based typing. Samples were obtained from the ongoing ImmuneRACE study (first 160 participants) and from roughly 1,300 subjects provided by 6 global collaborators. Deeply sampled blood TCRbeta repertoires from subjects exposed to, actively infected with, or recovered from COVID-19 were included in the dataset. The repertoires were made available in a free public database intended to serve as a resource for research on the immune response to SARS-CoV-2. The prospective study material was composed of cDNA or gDNA derived from T cells, B-cell-depleted T cells, or PBMCs. The sample metadata nearly always contained a de-identified subject ID, COVID-19 status, age in years and sex. The full study reports these points: Clinical and demographic metadata were provided uncurated, with the amount varying by source and participant.

From cysteine to phenylalanine, the CDR3 is 14 amino acids long. The read is trimmed to its CDR3 DNA, 42 bases read in frame from base 1. Trimming at the junction amounts to 4 bases on V and 1 base on J, and the germline ends lie 11 bases apart. As encoded in the germline V gene, CDR1 is MNHEY while CDR2 is SVGEGT. The specimen sequenced was peripheral blood. This receptor was obtained from a human donor in a cohort sampled during active COVID-19. In this chain, TRBV6-2 or TRBV6-3 is recombined with TRBJ2-7, with the D segment identity uncertain. The DNA sequence is as follows: TGTGCCAGCAGTTGGGCAGGTGGGTCCTACGAGCAGTACTTC. It codes for CASSWAGGSYEQYF.